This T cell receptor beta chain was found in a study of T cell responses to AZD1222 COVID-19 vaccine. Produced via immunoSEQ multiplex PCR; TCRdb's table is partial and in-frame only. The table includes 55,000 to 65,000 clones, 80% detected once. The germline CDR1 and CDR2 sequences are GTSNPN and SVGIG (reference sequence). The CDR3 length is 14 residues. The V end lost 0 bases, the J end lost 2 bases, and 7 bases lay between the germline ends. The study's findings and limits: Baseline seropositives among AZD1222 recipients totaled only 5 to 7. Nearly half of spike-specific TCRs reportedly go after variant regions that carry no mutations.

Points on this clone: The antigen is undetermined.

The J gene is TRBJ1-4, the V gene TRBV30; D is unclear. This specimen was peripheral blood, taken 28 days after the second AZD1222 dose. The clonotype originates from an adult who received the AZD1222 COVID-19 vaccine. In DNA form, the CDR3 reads TGTGCCTGGAGTGTACAAGGGACTAATGAAAAACTGTTTTTT. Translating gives CAWSVQGTNEKLFF.